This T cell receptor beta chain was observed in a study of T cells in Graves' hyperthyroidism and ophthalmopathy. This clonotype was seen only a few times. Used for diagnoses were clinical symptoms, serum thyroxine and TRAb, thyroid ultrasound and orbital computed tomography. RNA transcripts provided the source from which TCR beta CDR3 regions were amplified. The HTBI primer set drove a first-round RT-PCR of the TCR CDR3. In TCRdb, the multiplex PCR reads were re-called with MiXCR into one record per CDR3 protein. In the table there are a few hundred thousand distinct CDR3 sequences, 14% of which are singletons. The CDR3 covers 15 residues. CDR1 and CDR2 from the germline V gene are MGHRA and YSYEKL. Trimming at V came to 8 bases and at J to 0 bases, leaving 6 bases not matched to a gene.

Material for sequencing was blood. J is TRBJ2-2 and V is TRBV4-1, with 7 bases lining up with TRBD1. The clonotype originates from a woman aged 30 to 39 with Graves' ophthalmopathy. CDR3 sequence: CASSKGATNTGELFF. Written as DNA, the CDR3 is TGCGCCAGCTCCAAGGGGGCGACGAACACCGGGGAGCTGTTTTTT.